The 21 T cell receptor beta chains presented below share a single source sample, sequenced in a study of PD-L1 blockade in urothelial cancer. Assay used: immunoSEQ multiplex PCR; TCRdb lists only in-frame clones, some missing. The profile shows tens of thousands of clones, about four fifths of them singletons. Time point defined: pretreatment peripheral blood. Material: PBMCs, obtained around atezolizumab (anti-PD-L1) treatment. These TCRs come from a man aged 55 to 70 with urothelial cancer.

The chain has TRBV25-1 and TRBJ2-3, with 14 bases identical to TRBD2. The V gene end was trimmed by 3 bases and the J gene end by 6 bases; junction bases not matched to a gene: 5. Germline values: CDR1 MGHDK, CDR2 SYGVNS. The CDR3 consists of 16 residues. The CDR3 DNA reads as TGTGCCAGCAGTGACGGACTAGCGGGGGGAGGCGATACGCAGTATTTT. It codes for CASSDGLAGGGDTQYF.

V and J are TRBV10-1 and TRBJ2-1; 7 positions match TRBD1. The CDR3 loop spans 14 amino acids. The germline CDR1 and CDR2 sequences are WNHNN and SYGVQD (reference sequence). J was trimmed by 10 bases and V by 4 bases; bases with no gene match: 10. The CDR3 nucleotides read TGCGCCAGCAGTGGAGGACAGGCGGTGAGGGAGCAGTTCTTC. Translation gives CASSGGQAVREQFF.

The V and J genes are TRBV5-4 and TRBJ2-1; 9 nucleotides line up with TRBD2. Looked up from germline, CDR1 is SGHNT and CDR2 is YYREEE (reference sequence). The CDR3 runs to 15 residues. Trimming cost V 1 base and J 7 bases; bases outside gene matches: 6. The CDR3 protein is CASSLKAGGGNEQFF. The CDR3, as DNA: TGTGCCAGCAGCTTGAAAGCGGGAGGAGGAAATGAGCAGTTCTTC. Full variable domain (outside the CDR3, taken from reference TRBV5-4 and TRBJ2-1): ETGVTQSPTHLIKTRGQQVTLRCSSQSGHNTVSWYQQALGQGPQFIFQYYREEENGRGNFPPRFSGLQFPNYSSELNVNALELDDSALYLCASSLKAGGGNEQFFGPGTRLTVL.

V usage is TRBV10-2 and J usage is TRBJ1-5; 8 nucleotides agree with TRBD1. Per the germline V gene, CDR1 is WSHSY and CDR2 is SAAADI. V shed 8 bases, J shed 4 bases, and the junction held 7 bases outside the gene matches. This CDR3 is 14 amino acids long. The CDR3: CASYNNRGNQPQHF. CDR3 DNA: TGCGCCAGCTATAACAACAGGGGGAATCAGCCCCAGCATTTT.

The rearrangement joins TRBV6-5 to TRBJ1-1, with no clear D. Trimming stripped 6 bases from V and 2 bases from J, with 10 bases between. Germline CDR1 and CDR2: MNHEY and SVGAGI. The CDR3 runs to 13 residues. The chain's CDR3 is CASSPTPNTEAFF. CDR3 nucleotide sequence: TGTGCCAGCAGCCCCACACCTAACACTGAAGCTTTCTTT.

This sequence joins TRBV27 and TRBJ1-2, with TRBD1 identical over 7 bases. CDR1 and CDR2 (germline): MNHEY, SMNVEV (reference sequence). The CDR3 length is 16 residues. Trimming at V came to 2 bases and at J to 5 bases, leaving 11 bases not matched to a gene. CDR3 sequence (DNA): TGTGCCAGCAGTTTAGCGACGGACAGGAGTGGGTATGGCTACACCTTC. This codes for CASSLATDRSGYGYTF.

The genes are TRBV5-4 and TRBJ2-1, with 10 positions matching TRBD2. The CDR3 extends over 18 amino acids. V lost 4 bases, J lost 7 bases, and 17 bases stayed unmatched. Germline loops: CDR1 SGHNT, CDR2 YYREEE (reference sequence). The CDR3 here is CASSLGMSSGRGRNEQFF. The CDR3 coding sequence is TGTGCCAGCAGCCTCGGTATGTCTAGCGGGAGAGGTAGGAATGAGCAGTTCTTC.

In DNA form, the CDR3 reads TGTGCCAGCAGCAGCGGAGGGCCTGGAGATACGCAGTATTTT. Translation gives CASSSGGPGDTQYF. The chain links TRBV13 to TRBJ2-3, with D maybe TRBD2 (6 bases). The V end lost 5 bases, the J end lost 5 bases, and 14 bases lay between the germline ends. CDR3 size: 14 residues. Per germline, CDR1 PRHDT and CDR2 FYEKMQ (reference sequence).

The chain links TRBV7-3 to TRBJ1-2, with D unresolved. The CDR3 extends over 16 amino acids. Germline lookup yields CDR1 SGHTA and CDR2 FQGTGA. The V end lost 5 bases, the J end lost 0 bases, and 16 bases lay between the germline ends. The CDR3 sequence is CASSPMRWLANYGYTF. As DNA, the CDR3 is TGTGCCAGCAGCCCCATGCGTTGGTTAGCTAACTATGGCTACACCTTC.

The chain joins TRBV6-1 to TRBJ1-4; D not resolved. The CDR3 is 15 amino acids. Trimming left V 4 bases short and J 6 bases short, with 15 bases between. Germline assignment: CDR1 MNHNS and CDR2 SASEGT. This chain's CDR3 is CASSVPGRGDEKLFF. The CDR3 DNA reads as TGTGCCAGCAGTGTACCTGGACGGGGAGATGAAAAACTGTTTTTT.

CDR3 loop: CASSSLDIGYTF. The DNA of the CDR3 is TGTGCCAGCAGCTCACTAGACATTGGCTACACCTTC. The chain combines TRBV7-9 with TRBJ1-2; D gene unclear. The CDR3 length is 12 residues. The germline V and J ends were trimmed by 4 bases and 7 bases, with 10 bases remaining between them. Germline CDR1 reads SEHNR; CDR2 reads FQNEAQ (reference sequence).

The V call is TRBV4-3, the J call TRBJ1-1; D might be TRBD1 (6 bases). CDR3 length equals 14 residues. V lost 2 bases and J 4 bases, leaving 11 bases between the germline ends. Germline lookup yields CDR1 LGHNA and CDR2 YSLEER. The CDR3 is CASSQSRGTTEAFF. The CDR3 nucleotides read TGCGCCAGCAGCCAAAGCAGGGGTACCACTGAAGCTTTCTTT.

J is TRBJ2-6 and V is TRBV5-1; TRBD1 might be the D (6 bases). The germline gives CDR1 SGHRS, CDR2 YFSETQ. Trimming shortened V by 4 bases and J by 4 bases, and 12 bases separated the two germline ends. The length of the CDR3 is 15 residues. The CDR3 DNA sequence: TGCGCCAGCAGCCTACAGGGTAGCGGGGCCAACGTCCTGACTTTC. Translated: CASSLQGSGANVLTF.

The rearrangement joins TRBV19 to TRBJ1-5; no clear D. V lost 3 bases, J lost 1 base, and 10 bases lay in between. Germline CDR1 LNHDA, CDR2 SQIVND (reference sequence). This CDR3 has 15 residues. The CDR3 nucleotides are TGTGCCAGTAGTATTGGATGGAGGAGCAATCAGCCCCAGCATTTT. It translates to CASSIGWRSNQPQHF.

This rearrangement joins TRBV28 to TRBJ1-5; no definite D call. The CDR3 length is 14 residues. Deletions cut 2 bases from V and 0 bases from J, with 5 bases between. Per the germline V gene, CDR1 is MDHEN and CDR2 is SYDVKM. The CDR3 bases are TGTGCCAGCAGTTTAGAGTATAGCAATCAGCCCCAGCATTTT. Its protein is CASSLEYSNQPQHF.

The chain recombines TRBV6-5 with TRBJ2-3, with TRBD2 matching 7 bases. Losses at the gene ends were 4 bases for V and 2 bases for J; bases not matched to a gene: 6. The CDR3 contains 15 residues. Germline V gene data show CDR1 as MNHEY and CDR2 as SVGAGI. The CDR3 loop is CASSSFAGATDTQYF. Here the CDR3 DNA reads TGTGCCAGCAGTTCCTTTGCGGGAGCCACAGATACGCAGTATTTT.

The rearrangement uses TRBV9 and TRBJ1-1; no definite D call. CDR3 length: 13 amino acids. Germline-derived CDR1 and CDR2 are SGDLS and YYNGEE. Trimming cost V 0 bases and J 5 bases, with 8 bases left between them. The CDR3 protein is CASSVVGETEAFF. In DNA form, the CDR3 reads TGTGCCAGCAGCGTAGTTGGGGAGACTGAAGCTTTCTTT. The full variable domain, in which reference TRBV9 and TRBJ1-1 provide the parts outside the CDR3, is DSGVTQTPKHLITATGQRVTLRCSPRSGDLSVYWYQQSLDQGLQFLIQYYNGEERAKGNILERFSAQQFPDLHSELNLSSLELGDSALYFCASSVVGETEAFFGQGTRLTVV.

The rearrangement joins TRBV5-6 to TRBJ2-1; 9 nucleotides agree with TRBD2. The V gene end was trimmed by 4 bases and the J gene end by 9 bases; junction bases not matched to a gene: 5. This CDR3 has 13 amino acids. CDR1 and CDR2 (germline): SGHDT, YYEEEE. CDR3 sequence reads: CASSLAGRVEQFF. As DNA, the CDR3 is TGTGCCAGCAGCCTAGCGGGGAGGGTTGAGCAGTTCTTC. Based on the CDR3 plus reference TRBV5-6 and TRBJ2-1, the full variable domain is DAGVTQSPTHLIKTRGQQVTLRCSPKSGHDTVSWYQQALGQGPQFIFQYYEEEERQRGNFPDRFSGHQFPNYSSELNVNALLLGDSALYLCASSLAGRVEQFFGPGTRLTVL.

The sample holds a few counts of this clone. V is TRBV5-6 and J is TRBJ2-4, with a possible D match to TRBD1 (6 bases). The CDR3 runs 17 residues. Germline V gene data show CDR1 as SGHDT and CDR2 as YYEEEE. Trimming stripped 0 bases from V and 0 bases from J, with 13 bases between. In DNA form, the CDR3 reads TGTGCCAGCAGCTTGGTAGGGACACAAGGAGCCAAAAACATTCAGTACTTC. It yields the protein CASSLVGTQGAKNIQYF.

Only a few counts were recorded for this clone. The chain combines TRBV7-9 with TRBJ2-7; the D is unclear. V gave up 5 bases and J gave up 2 bases, with 16 bases separating them. Looked up from germline, CDR1 is SEHNR and CDR2 is FQNEAQ (reference sequence). The CDR3 is 15 amino acids. The CDR3 DNA follows: TGTGCCAGCAGCCGTCCGGCAGACAACACCTACGAGCAGTACTTC. Translated, it gives CASSRPADNTYEQYF.

This chain joins TRBV28 and TRBJ1-5, with a tentative D call TRBD1 (6 bases). This CDR3 contains 16 residues. Per the germline V gene, CDR1 is MDHEN and CDR2 is SYDVKM. V was clipped by 4 bases and J by 2 bases, with 15 bases between them. CDR3 sequence reads: CASSSPQGTGNQPQHF. For the CDR3, the DNA is TGTGCCAGCAGTTCCCCACAGGGCACGGGCAATCAGCCCCAGCATTTT.